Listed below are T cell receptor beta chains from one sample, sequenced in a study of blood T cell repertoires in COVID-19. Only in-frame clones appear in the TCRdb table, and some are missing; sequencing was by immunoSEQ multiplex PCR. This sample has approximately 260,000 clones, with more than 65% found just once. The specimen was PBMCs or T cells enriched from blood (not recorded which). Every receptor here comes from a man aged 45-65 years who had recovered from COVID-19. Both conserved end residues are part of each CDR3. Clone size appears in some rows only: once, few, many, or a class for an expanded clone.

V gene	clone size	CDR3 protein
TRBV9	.	CASSYPSRLAGIDNEQFF
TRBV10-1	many	CASPAGGNPYEQYF
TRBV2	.	CASRSGGTEAFF
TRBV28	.	CASRSGNQPQHF
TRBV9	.	CASSPHGAGAQEQYF
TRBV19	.	CASSRTDNGYTF
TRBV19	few	CASSRQGEYEQYF
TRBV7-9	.	CASSLLLRGSGNTIYF
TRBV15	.	CATSRAAQYTDTQYF
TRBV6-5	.	CASRFQTGLSYEQYF
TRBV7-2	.	CASSFGAHADTQYF